This T cell receptor (beta chain) was profiled in a study of blood T cell repertoires in COVID-19. The cohort comprised adults aged about 18 to 89 years residing in approximately 25 US areas. Someone with COVID-19 had been met by exposed participants within 2 weeks before study entry. CDR3 length: 15 residues. J lost 6 bases, V lost 1 base, and 4 bases had no gene match. Germline lookup yields CDR1 SGHNT and CDR2 YYREEE (reference sequence). The data were produced by immunoSEQ multiplex PCR, yet TCRdb's version contains in-frame clones alone and is incomplete. The data hold around 320,000 clones, with approximately 89% observed a single time.

The receptor's source is a woman aged 45-65 years who had been exposed to COVID-19. Sequencing input: PBMCs or T cells enriched from blood (not recorded which). The chain has TRBV5-4 and TRBJ1-5, with TRBD1 matching 10 bases. CDR3 DNA sequence: TGTGCCAGCAGCTTGATGGGACAGGGGAGTCAGCCCCAGCATTTT. This sequence encodes CASSLMGQGSQPQHF.